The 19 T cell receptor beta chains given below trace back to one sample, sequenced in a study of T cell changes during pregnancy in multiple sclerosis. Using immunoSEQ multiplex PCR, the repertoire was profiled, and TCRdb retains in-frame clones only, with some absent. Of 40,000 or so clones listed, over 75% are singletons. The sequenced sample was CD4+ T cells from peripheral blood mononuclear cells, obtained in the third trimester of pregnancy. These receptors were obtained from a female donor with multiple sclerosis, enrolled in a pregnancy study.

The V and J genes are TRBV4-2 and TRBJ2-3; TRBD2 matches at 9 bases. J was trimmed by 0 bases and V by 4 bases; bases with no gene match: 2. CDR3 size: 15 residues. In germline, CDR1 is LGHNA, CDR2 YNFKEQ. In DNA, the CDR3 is TGTGCCAGCAGCCTCGGACTAGCGAGCACAGATACGCAGTATTTT. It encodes CASSLGLASTDTQYF.

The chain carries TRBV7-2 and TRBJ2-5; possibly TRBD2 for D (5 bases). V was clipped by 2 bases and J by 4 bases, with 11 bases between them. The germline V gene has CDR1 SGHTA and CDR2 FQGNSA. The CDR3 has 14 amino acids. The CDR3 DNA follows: TGTGCCAGCAGCTTATACGGGATGGGAGAGACCCAGTACTTC. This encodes CASSLYGMGETQYF.

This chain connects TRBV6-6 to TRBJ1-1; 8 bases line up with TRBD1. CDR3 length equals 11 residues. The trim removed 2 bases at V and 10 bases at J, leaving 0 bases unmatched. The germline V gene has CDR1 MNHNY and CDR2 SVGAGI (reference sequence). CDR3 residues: CASSYDRGAFF. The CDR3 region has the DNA TGTGCCAGCAGTTACGACAGGGGAGCTTTCTTT.

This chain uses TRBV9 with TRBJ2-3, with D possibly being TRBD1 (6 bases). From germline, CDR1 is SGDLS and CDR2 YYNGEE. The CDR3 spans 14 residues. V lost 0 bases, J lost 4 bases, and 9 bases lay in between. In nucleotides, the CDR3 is TGTGCCAGCAGCGTAGCCGGACAGTCAGATACGCAGTATTTT. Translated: CASSVAGQSDTQYF. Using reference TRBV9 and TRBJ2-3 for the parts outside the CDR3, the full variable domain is DSGVTQTPKHLITATGQRVTLRCSPRSGDLSVYWYQQSLDQGLQFLIQYYNGEERAKGNILERFSAQQFPDLHSELNLSSLELGDSALYFCASSVAGQSDTQYFGPGTRLTVL.

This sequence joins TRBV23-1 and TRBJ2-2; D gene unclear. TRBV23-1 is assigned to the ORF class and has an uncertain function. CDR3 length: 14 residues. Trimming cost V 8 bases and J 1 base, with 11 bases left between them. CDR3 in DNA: TGCGCCAGCGAGGAGCAAATGAACACCGGGGAGCTGTTTTTT. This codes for CASEEQMNTGELFF.

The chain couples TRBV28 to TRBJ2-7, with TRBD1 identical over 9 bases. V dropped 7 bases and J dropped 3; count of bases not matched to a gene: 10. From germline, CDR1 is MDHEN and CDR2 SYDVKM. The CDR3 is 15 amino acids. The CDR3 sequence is CASNSAGTGLYEQYF. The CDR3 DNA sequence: TGTGCCAGCAATTCCGCCGGGACAGGGCTCTACGAGCAGTACTTC.

The CDR3 is CASSREDRNRDEQFF. For the CDR3, the DNA is TGCGCCAGCAGCCGGGAAGACAGGAACCGCGATGAGCAGTTCTTC. The gene calls are TRBV4-3 and TRBJ2-1; maybe TRBD1 (6 bases). Trimming left V 4 bases short and J 8 bases short, with 18 bases between. The CDR3 has 15 residues. CDR1 is LGHNA and CDR2 is YSLEER in the germline V gene.

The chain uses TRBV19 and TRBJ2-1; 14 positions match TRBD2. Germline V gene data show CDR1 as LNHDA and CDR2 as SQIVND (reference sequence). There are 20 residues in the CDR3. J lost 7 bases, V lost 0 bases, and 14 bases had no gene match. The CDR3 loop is CASSIDLAGTSGRYGNEQFF. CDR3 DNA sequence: TGTGCCAGTAGTATAGATCTTGCCGGGACTAGCGGGAGATATGGGAATGAGCAGTTCTTC.

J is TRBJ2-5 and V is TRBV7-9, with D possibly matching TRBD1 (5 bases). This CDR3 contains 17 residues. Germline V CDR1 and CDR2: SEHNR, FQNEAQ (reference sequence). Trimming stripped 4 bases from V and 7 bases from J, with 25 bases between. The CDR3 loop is CASSSLRDSSISGTQYF. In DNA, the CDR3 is TGTGCCAGCAGCTCCCTCCGCGACAGTAGCATATCAGGGACCCAGTACTTC.

Here the CDR3 reads CASSPAGVIDTQYF. CDR3 sequence (DNA): TGTGCCAGCAGCCCAGCGGGAGTCATTGATACGCAGTATTTT. The V gene is TRBV5-6, the J gene TRBJ2-3, with 8 bases identical to TRBD2. This CDR3 is built from 14 residues. V shed 4 bases, J shed 6 bases, and the junction held 7 bases outside the gene matches. Germline loops: CDR1 SGHDT, CDR2 YYEEEE.

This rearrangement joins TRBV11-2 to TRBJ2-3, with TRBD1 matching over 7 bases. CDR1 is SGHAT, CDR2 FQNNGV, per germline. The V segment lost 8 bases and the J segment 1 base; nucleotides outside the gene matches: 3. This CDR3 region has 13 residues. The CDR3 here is CASGGQRTDTQYF. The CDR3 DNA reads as TGTGCCAGCGGGGGACAGCGCACAGATACGCAGTATTTT.

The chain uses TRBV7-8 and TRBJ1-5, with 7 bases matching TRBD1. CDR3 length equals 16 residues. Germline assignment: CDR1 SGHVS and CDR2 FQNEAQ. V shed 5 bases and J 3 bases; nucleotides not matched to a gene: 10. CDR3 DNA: TGTGCCAGCAGCCCTCGGACAGGCCCTTTCAATCAGCCCCAGCATTTT. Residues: CASSPRTGPFNQPQHF.

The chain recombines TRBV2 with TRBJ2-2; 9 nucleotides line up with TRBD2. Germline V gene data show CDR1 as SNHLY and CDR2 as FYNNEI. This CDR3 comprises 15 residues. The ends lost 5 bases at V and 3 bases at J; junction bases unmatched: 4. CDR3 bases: TGTGCCAGCAGTATTAGCGGGAGCGACACCGGGGAGCTGTTTTTT. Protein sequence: CASSISGSDTGELFF.

CDR3 residues: CASSLRDFQETQYF. In DNA form, the CDR3 reads TGTGCCAGCAGCCTCCGGGACTTCCAAGAGACCCAGTACTTC. The chain has TRBV5-4 and TRBJ2-5, with D perhaps matching TRBD2 (6 bases). V lost 4 bases, J lost 1 base, and 11 bases lay in between. This CDR3 is 14 amino acids long. The germline gives CDR1 SGHNT, CDR2 YYREEE (reference sequence).

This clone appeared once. The CDR3 nucleotides read TGCGCCAGCAGGTGGACTATGTACTCCTACGAGCAGTACTTC. Protein sequence: CASRWTMYSYEQYF. The chain links TRBV5-1 to TRBJ2-7, with D maybe TRBD2 (6 bases). V lost 5 bases and J lost 0, with 12 bases in between. The CDR3 contains 14 residues. CDR1 is SGHRS, CDR2 YFSETQ, per germline.

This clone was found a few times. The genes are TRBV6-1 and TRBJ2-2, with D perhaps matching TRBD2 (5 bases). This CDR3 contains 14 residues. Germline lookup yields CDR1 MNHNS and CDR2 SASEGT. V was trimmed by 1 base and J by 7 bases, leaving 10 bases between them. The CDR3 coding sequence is TGTGCCAGCAGTGAAGTCCGGGGATACGGGGAGCTGTTTTTT. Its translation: CASSEVRGYGELFF.

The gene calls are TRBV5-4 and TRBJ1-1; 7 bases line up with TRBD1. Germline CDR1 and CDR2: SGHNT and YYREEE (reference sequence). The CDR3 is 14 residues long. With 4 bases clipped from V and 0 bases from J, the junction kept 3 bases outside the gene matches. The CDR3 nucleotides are TGTGCCAGCAGCCTAGACAGGGTGAACACTGAAGCTTTCTTT. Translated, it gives CASSLDRVNTEAFF.

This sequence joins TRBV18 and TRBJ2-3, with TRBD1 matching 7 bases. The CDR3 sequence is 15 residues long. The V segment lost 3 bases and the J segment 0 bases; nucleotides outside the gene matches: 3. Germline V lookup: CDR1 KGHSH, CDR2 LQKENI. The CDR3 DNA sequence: TGTGCCAGCTCACCCCAGACAGGGAGCACAGATACGCAGTATTTT. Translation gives CASSPQTGSTDTQYF.

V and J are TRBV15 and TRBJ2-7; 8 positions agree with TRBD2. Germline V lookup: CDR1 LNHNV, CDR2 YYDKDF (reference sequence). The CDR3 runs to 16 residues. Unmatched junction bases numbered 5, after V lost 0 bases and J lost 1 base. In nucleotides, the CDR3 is TGTGCCACCAGCAGAGATACCCTAGCGGGTTCCTACGAGCAGTACTTC. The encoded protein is CATSRDTLAGSYEQYF.